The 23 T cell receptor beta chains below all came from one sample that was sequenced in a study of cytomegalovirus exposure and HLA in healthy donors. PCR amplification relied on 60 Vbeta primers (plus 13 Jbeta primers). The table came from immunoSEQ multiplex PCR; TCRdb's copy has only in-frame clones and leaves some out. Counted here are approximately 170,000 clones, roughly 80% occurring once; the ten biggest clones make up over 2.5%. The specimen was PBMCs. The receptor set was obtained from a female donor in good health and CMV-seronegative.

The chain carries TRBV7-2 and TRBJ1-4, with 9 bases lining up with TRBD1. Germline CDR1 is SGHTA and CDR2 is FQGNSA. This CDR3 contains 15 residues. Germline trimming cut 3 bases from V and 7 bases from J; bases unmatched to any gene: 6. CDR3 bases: TGTGCCAGCAGCTTTGACAGGGGGGCTGGTGAAAAACTGTTTTTT. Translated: CASSFDRGAGEKLFF.

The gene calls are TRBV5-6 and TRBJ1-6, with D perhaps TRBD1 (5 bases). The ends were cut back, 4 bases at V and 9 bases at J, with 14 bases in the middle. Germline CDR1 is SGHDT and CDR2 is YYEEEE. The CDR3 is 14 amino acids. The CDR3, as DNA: TGTGCCAGCAGCCAGACAGTTGCTAGTTCACCCCTCCACTTT. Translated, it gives CASSQTVASSPLHF.

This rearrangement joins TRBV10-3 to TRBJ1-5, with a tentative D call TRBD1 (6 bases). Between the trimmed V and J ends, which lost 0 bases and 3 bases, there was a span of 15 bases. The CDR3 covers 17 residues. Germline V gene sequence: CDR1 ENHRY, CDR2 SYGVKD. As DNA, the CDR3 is TGTGCCATCAGTGAGTCCCCCCCCCAGGGACACAATCAGCCCCAGCATTTT. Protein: CAISESPPQGHNQPQHF.

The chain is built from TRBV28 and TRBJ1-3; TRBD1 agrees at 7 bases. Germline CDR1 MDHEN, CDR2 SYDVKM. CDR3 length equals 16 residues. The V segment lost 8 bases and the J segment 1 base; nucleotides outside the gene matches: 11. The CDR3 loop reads CASGTATPASGNTIYF. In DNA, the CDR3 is TGTGCCAGCGGGACAGCTACCCCTGCTTCTGGAAACACCATATATTTT. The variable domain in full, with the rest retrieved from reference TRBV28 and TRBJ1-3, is DVKVTQSSRYLVKRTGEKVFLECVQDMDHENMFWYRQDPGLGLRLIYFSYDVKMKEKGDIPEGYSVSREKKERFSLILESASTNQTSMYLCASGTATPASGNTIYFGEGSWLTVV.

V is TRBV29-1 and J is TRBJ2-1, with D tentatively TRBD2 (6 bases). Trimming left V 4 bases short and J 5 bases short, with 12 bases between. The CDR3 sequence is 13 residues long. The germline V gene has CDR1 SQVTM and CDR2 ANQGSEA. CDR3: CSVAGTLDNEQFF. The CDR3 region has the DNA TGCAGCGTTGCAGGGACTCTCGACAATGAGCAGTTCTTC.

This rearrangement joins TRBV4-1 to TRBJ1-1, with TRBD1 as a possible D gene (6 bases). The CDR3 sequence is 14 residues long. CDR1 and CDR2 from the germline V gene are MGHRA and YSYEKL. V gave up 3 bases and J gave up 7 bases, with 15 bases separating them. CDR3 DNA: TGCGCCAGCAGCCAGCCTTTCAGGGGTGGTGAAGCTTTCTTT. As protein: CASSQPFRGGEAFF.

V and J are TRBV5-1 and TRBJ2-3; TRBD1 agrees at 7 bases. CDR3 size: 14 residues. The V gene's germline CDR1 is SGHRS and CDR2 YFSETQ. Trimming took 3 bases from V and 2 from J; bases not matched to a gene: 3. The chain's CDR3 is CASSYGTVTDTQYF. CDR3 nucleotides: TGCGCCAGCAGCTACGGGACAGTCACAGATACGCAGTATTTT.

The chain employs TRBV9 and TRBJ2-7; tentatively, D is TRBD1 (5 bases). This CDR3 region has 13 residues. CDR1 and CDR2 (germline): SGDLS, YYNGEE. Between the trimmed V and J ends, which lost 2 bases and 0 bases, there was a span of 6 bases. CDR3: CASSVDSSYEQYF. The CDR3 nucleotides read TGTGCCAGCAGCGTTGACAGCTCCTACGAGCAGTACTTC.

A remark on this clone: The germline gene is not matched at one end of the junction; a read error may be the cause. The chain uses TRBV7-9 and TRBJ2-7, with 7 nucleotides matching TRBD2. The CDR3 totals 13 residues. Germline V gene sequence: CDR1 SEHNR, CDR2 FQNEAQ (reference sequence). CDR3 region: CSSSLWGGYEQYF. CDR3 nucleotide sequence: TGTTCCAGCAGCTTATGGGGGGGCTACGAGCAGTACTTC.

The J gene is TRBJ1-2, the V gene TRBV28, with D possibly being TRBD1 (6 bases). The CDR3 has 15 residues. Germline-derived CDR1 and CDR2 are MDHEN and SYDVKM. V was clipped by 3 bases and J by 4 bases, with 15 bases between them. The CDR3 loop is CASSLQTGSSYGYTF. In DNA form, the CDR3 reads TGTGCCAGCAGTTTGCAAACAGGGTCGAGCTATGGCTACACCTTC.

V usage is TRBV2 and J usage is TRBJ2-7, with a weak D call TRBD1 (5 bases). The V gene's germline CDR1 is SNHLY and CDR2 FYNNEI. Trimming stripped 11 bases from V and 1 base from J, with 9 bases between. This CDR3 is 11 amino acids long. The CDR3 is CAVRDSYEQYF. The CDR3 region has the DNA TGTGCCGTCAGGGATTCCTACGAGCAGTACTTC.

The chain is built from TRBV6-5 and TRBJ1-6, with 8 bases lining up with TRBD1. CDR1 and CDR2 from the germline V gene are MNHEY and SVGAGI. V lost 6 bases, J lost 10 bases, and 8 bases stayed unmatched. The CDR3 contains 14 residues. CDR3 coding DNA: TGTGCCAGCAGGAACGACAGGGGTGACTCACCCCTCCACTTT. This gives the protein CASRNDRGDSPLHF.

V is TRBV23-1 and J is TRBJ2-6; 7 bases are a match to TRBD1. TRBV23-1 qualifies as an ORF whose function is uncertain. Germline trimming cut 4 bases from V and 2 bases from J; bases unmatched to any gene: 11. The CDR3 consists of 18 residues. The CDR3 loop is CASSPTTGDIPGANVLTF. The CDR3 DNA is TGCGCCAGCAGTCCAACAACAGGGGATATCCCTGGGGCCAACGTCCTGACTTTC.

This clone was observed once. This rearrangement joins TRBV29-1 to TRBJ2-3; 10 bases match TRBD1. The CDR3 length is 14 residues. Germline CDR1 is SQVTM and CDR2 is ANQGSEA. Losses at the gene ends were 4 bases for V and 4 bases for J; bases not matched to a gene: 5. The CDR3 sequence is CSVVGTGESDTQYF. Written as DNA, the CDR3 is TGCAGCGTTGTCGGGACAGGGGAATCAGATACGCAGTATTTT.

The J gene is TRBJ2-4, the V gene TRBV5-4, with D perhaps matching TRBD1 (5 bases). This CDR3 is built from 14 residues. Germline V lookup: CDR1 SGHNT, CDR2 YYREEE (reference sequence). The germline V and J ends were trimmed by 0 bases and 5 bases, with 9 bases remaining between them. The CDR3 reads CASSLGGAQNIQYF. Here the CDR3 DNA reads TGTGCCAGCAGCTTGGGGGGCGCCCAAAACATTCAGTACTTC.

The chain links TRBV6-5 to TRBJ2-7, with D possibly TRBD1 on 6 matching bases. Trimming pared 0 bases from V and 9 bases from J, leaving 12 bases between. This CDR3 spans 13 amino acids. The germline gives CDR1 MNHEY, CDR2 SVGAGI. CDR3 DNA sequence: TGTGCCAGCAGTTACTCGCCCTCAGGGGCGCAGTACTTC. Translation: CASSYSPSGAQYF.

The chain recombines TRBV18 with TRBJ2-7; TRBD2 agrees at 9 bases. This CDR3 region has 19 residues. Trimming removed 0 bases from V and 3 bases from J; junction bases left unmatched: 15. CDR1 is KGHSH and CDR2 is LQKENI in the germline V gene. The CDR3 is CASSPPASGRPIRHYEQYF. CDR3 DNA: TGTGCCAGCTCACCACCGGCCAGCGGGAGGCCTATACGACACTACGAGCAGTACTTC.

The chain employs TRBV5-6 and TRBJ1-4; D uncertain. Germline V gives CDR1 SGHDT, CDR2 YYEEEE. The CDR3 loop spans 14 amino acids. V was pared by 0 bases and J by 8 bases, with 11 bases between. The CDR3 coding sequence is TGTGCCAGCAGCTTGGTAGCCACCCCCGAAAAACTGTTTTTT. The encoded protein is CASSLVATPEKLFF.

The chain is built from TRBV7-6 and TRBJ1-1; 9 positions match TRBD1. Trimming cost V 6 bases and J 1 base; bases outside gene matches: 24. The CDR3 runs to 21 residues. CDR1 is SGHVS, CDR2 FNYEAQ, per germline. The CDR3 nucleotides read TGTGCCAGCAGTTATAATATACCGGGACAGGGTAAGAAAGAAGAGAACACTGAAGCTTTCTTT. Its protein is CASSYNIPGQGKKEENTEAFF.

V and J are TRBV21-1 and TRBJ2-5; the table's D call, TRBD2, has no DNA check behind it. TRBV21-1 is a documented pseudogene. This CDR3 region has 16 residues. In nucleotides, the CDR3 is TGTGCCAGCAGCAAACCGATAGATTGTTCCCAAGAGACCCAGTACTTC. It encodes CASSKPIDCSQETQYF.

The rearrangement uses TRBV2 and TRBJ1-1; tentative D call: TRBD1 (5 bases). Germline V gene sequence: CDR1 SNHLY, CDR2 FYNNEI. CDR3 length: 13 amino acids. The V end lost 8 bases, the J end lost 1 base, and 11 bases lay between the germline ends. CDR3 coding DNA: TGTGCCAGCGGGGCAGCTGAGAACACTGAAGCTTTCTTT. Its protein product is CASGAAENTEAFF.

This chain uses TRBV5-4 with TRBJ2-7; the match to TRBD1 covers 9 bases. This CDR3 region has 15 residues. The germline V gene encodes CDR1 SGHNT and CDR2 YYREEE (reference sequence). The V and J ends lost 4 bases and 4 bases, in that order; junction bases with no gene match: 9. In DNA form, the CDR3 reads TGTGCCAGCAGCCCGGGAACAGGGGGCGGGTACGAGCAGTACTTC. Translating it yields CASSPGTGGGYEQYF.

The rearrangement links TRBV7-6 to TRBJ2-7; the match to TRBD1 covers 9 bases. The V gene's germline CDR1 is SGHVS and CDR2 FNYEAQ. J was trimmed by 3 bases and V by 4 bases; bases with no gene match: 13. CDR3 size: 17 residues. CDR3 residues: CASSSLHLGTGRYEQYF. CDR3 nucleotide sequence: TGTGCCAGCAGCTCCCTACATCTCGGGACAGGGCGCTACGAGCAGTACTTC.